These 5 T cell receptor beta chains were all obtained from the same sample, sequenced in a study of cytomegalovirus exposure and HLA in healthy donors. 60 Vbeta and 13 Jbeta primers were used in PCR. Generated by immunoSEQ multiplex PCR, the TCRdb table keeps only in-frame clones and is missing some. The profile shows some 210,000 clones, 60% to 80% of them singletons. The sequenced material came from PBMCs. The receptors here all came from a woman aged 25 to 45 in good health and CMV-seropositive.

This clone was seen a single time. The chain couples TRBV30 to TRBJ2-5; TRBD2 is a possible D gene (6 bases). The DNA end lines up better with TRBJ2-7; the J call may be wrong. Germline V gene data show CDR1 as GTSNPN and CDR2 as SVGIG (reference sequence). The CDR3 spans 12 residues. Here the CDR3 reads CAWSQAGYEQYF. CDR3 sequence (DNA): TGTGCCTGGAGTCAAGCGGGCTACGAGCAGTACTTC.

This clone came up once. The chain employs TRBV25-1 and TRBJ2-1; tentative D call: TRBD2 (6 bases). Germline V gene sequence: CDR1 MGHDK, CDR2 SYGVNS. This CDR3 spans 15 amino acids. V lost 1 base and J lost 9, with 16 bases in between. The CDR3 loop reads CASSECTAGTCEQFF. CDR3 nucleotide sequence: TGTGCCAGCAGTGAATGTACAGCGGGCACCTGTGAGCAGTTCTTC.

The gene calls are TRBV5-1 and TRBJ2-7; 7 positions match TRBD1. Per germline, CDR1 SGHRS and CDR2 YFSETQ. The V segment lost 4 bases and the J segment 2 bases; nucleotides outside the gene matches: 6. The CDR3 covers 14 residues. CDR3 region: CASSPGTATYEQYF. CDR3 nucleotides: TGCGCCAGCAGCCCCGGGACAGCCACCTACGAGCAGTACTTC.

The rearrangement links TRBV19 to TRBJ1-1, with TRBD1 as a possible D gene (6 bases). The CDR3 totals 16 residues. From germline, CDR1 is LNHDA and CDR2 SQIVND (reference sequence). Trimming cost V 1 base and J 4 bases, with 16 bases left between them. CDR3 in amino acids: CASSIVTGSSRTEAFF. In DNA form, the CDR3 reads TGTGCCAGTAGTATAGTTACAGGGTCGTCCCGCACTGAAGCTTTCTTT.

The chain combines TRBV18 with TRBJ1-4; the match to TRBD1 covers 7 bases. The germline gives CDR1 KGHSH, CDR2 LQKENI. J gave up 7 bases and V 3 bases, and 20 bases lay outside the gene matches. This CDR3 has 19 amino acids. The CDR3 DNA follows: TGTGCCAGCTCACCGGAATCCTCGGGACAGCACACTCGGGGTGAAAAACTGTTTTTT. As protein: CASSPESSGQHTRGEKLFF. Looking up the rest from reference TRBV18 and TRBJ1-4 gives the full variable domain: NAGVMQNPRHLVRRRGQEARLRCSPMKGHSHVYWYRQLPEEGLKFMVYLQKENIIDESGMPKERFSAEFPKEGPSILRIQQVVRGDSAAYFCASSPESSGQHTRGEKLFFGSGTQLSVL.